These 8 T cell receptor beta chains originate from one sample sequenced in a study of blood T cell repertoires in COVID-19 (TCRdb year 2020). Receptors were amplified or captured by the immunoSEQ multiplex PCR assay. TCRdb retrieved this table from immuneACCESS and kept in-frame rearrangements only. Not all clones are present; in checked studies, unresolved V genes account for under half, and no reason is known for the remainder. The sample table shows a few hundred thousand clones, and around 83% are seen once. Together, the top ten hold roughly 1.1% of the sample. Sequencing used peripheral blood. Source of these receptors: a woman aged 45-60 years with acute or convalescent COVID-19.

The chain couples TRBV10-3 to TRBJ2-3; 7 bases line up with TRBD2. The V and J ends lost 4 bases and 0 bases, in that order; junction bases with no gene match: 7. From germline, CDR1 is ENHRY and CDR2 SYGVKD. The CDR3 runs 16 residues. The CDR3 region is CAISGVGSGSTDTQYF. The CDR3 DNA is TGTGCCATCAGTGGGGTGGGTAGCGGGAGCACAGATACGCAGTATTTT.

As DNA, the CDR3 is TGTGCCAGCAGCTTTTACGGGGGTTCTGGCTACACCTTC. Its translation: CASSFYGGSGYTF. The chain recombines TRBV7-2 with TRBJ1-2; tentative D call: TRBD1 (5 bases). Trimming pared 3 bases from V and 7 bases from J, leaving 12 bases between. The germline V gene encodes CDR1 SGHTA and CDR2 FQGNSA. The CDR3 loop spans 13 amino acids.

This clone has more than one count but fewer than ten. The CDR3 DNA is TGTGCCTGGAGTGTACAAAACAATCAGCCCCAGCATTTT. This translates into CAWSVQNNQPQHF. The gene calls are TRBV30 and TRBJ1-5; no clear D. V shed 0 bases and J shed 3 bases, with 6 bases lying between them. Germline CDR1 is GTSNPN and CDR2 is SVGIG (reference sequence). The length of the CDR3 is 13 residues.

The genes are TRBV30 and TRBJ1-2, with D unresolved. V gave up 2 bases and J gave up 8 bases, with 12 bases separating them. There are 12 residues in the CDR3. Germline lookup yields CDR1 GTSNPN and CDR2 SVGIG (reference sequence). This CDR3 reads CAWSFGGEGYTF. CDR3 DNA: TGTGCCTGGAGTTTTGGTGGAGAGGGCTACACCTTC.

The J gene is TRBJ2-5, the V gene TRBV19, with 9 bases fitting TRBD2. The V and J ends lost 6 bases and 5 bases, in that order; junction bases with no gene match: 13. The CDR3 totals 16 residues. Germline V gives CDR1 LNHDA, CDR2 SQIVND (reference sequence). The CDR3 loop is CASSPQRGAGRETQYF. CDR3 sequence (DNA): TGTGCCAGTAGCCCCCAGCGGGGGGCTGGTCGGGAGACCCAGTACTTC.

The genes are TRBV19 and TRBJ1-6, with 8 bases identical to TRBD1. V was pared by 0 bases and J by 7 bases, with 5 bases of the junction left unmatched. CDR3 length: 16 residues. Germline V gives CDR1 LNHDA, CDR2 SQIVND (reference sequence). The CDR3 sequence is CASSIDRAGGNSPLHF. The DNA for the CDR3 is TGTGCCAGTAGTATAGATCGAGCAGGGGGCAATTCACCCCTCCACTTT.

In this sample, this clone turned up once. The J gene is TRBJ2-3, the V gene TRBV21-1; the table calls TRBD1, which could not be checked here. TRBV21-1 is described as a pseudogene. This CDR3 has 17 amino acids. The DNA of the CDR3 is TGTGCCAGCAGCTTTACTCACCGGGACACTGGTCAACATACGCAGTATTTT. Translating it yields CASSFTHRDTGQHTQYF.

This clone was counted between two and nine times. The rearrangement links TRBV7-9 to TRBJ2-2; a possible D gene is TRBD2 (5 bases). V lost 5 bases and J lost 4, with 8 bases in between. The CDR3 has 13 amino acids. Germline V gene sequence: CDR1 SEHNR, CDR2 FQNEAQ (reference sequence). The DNA for the CDR3 is TGTGCCAGCAGCGGCGGGCCCACCGGGGAGCTGTTTTTT. Protein sequence: CASSGGPTGELFF.